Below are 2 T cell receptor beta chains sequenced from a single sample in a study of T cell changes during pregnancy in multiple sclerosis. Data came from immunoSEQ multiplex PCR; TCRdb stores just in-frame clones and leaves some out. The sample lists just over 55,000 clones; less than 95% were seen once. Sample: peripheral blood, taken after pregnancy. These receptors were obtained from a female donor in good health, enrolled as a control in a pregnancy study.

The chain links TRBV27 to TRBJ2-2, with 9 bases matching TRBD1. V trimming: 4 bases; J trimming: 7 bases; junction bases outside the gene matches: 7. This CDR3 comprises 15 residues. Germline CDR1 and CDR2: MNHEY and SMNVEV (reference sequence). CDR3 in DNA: TGTGCCAGCAGTTACAGGGGGCGGATCGACGGGGAGCTGTTTTTT. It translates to CASSYRGRIDGELFF.

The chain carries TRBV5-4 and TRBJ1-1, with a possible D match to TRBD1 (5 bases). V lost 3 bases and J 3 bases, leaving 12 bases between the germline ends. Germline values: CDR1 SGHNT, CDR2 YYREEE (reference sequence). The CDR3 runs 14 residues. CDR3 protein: CASSSGGADTEAFF. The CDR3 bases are TGTGCCAGCAGCTCCGGCGGGGCGGACACTGAAGCTTTCTTT. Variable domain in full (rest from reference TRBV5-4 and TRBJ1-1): ETGVTQSPTHLIKTRGQQVTLRCSSQSGHNTVSWYQQALGQGPQFIFQYYREEENGRGNFPPRFSGLQFPNYSSELNVNALELDDSALYLCASSSGGADTEAFFGQGTRLTVV.